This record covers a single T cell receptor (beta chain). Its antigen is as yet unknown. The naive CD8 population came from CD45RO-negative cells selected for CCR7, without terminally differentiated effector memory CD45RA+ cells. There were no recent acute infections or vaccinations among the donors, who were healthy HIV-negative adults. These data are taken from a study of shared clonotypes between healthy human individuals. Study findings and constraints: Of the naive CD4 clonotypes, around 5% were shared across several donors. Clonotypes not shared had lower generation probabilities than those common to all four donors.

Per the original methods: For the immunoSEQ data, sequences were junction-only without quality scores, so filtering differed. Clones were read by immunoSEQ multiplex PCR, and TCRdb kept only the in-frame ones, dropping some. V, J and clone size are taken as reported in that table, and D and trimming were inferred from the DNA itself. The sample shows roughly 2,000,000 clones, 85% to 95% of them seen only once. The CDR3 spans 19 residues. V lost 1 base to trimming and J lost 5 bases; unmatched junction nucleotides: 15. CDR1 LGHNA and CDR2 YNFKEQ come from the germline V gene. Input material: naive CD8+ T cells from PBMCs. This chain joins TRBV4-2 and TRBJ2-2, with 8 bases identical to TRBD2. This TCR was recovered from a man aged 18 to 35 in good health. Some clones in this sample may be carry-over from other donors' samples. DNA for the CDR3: TGTGCCAGCAGCCAAGTTTTTATCCTAGCGGGTTCTCGAACCGGGGAGCTGTTTTTT. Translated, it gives CASSQVFILAGSRTGELFF.